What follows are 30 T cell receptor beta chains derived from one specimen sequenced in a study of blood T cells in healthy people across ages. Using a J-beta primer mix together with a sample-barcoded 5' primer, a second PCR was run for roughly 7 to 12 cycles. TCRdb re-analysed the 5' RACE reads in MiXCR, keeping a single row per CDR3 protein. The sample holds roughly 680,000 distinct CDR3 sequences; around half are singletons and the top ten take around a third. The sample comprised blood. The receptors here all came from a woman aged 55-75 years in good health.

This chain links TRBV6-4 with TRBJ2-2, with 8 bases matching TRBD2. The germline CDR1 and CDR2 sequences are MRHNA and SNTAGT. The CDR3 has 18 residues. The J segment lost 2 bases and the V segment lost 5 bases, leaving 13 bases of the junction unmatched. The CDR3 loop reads CASSRFPVAGPNTGELFF. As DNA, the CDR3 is TGTGCCAGCAGTCGGTTCCCAGTAGCGGGACCCAACACCGGGGAGCTGTTTTTT.

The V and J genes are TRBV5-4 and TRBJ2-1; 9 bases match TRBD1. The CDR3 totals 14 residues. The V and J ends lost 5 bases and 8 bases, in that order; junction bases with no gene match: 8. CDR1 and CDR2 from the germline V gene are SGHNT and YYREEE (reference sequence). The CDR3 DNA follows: TGTGCCAGCAGAACCGGGACAGGGCGCTATGAGCAGTTCTTC. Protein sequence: CASRTGTGRYEQFF. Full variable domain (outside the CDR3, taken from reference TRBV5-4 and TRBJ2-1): ETGVTQSPTHLIKTRGQQVTLRCSSQSGHNTVSWYQQALGQGPQFIFQYYREEENGRGNFPPRFSGLQFPNYSSELNVNALELDDSALYLCASRTGTGRYEQFFGPGTRLTVL.

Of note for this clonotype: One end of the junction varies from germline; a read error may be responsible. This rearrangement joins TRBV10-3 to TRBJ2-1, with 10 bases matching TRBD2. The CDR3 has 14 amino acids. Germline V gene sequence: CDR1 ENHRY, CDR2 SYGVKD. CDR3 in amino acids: CAIGAGGPYSEQFF. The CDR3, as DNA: TGTGCCATCGGAGCGGGAGGGCCATACAGTGAGCAGTTCTTC.

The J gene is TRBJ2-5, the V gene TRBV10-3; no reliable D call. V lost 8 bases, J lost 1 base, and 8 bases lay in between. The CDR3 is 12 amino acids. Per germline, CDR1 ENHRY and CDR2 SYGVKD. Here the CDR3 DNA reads TGTGCCATCTCCGAGATCCAAGAGACCCAGTACTTC. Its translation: CAISEIQETQYF.

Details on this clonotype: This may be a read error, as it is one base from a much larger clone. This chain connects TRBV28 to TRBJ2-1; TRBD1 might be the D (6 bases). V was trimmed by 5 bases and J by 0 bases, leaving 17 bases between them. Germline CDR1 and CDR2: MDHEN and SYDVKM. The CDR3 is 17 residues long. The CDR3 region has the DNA TGTGCCAGCAGTCTTCTCCAGGGGCCTAGCTCCTACAATGAGCAGTTCTTC. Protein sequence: CASSLLQGPSSYNEQFF.

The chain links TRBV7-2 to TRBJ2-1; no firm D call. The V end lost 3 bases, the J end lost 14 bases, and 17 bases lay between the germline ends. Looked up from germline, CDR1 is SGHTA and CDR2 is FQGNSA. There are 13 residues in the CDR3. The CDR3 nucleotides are TGTGCCAGCAGCTTTACAGAGGCCGTCGAGGAGTTCTTC. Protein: CASSFTEAVEEFF. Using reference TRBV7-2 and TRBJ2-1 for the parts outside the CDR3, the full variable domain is GAGVSQSPSNKVTEKGKDVELRCDPISGHTALYWYRQSLGQGLEFLIYFQGNSAPDKSGLPSDRFSAERTGGSVSTLTIQRTQQEDSAVYLCASSFTEAVEEFFGPGTRLTVL.

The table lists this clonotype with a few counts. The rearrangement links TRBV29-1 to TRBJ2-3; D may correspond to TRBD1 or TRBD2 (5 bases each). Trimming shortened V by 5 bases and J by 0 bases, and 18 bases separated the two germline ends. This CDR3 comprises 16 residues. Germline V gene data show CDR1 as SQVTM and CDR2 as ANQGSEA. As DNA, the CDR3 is TGCAGCGTTCCATATACCGGGACGGAGAGCACAGATACGCAGTATTTT. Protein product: CSVPYTGTESTDTQYF.

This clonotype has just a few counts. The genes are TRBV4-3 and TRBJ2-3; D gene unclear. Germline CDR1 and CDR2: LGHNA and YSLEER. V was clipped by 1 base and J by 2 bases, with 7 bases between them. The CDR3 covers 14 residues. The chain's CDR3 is CASSQASLTDTQYF. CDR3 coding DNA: TGCGCCAGCAGCCAAGCCTCCCTCACAGATACGCAGTATTTT.

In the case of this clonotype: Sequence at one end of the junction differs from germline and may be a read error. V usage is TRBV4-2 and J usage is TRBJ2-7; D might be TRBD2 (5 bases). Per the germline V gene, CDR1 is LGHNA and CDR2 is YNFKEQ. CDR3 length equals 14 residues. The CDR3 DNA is TGTGTCAGCAGCCAAGTGCCTAGCTCCTACGGGCAGTACTTC. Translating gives CVSSQVPSSYGQYF.

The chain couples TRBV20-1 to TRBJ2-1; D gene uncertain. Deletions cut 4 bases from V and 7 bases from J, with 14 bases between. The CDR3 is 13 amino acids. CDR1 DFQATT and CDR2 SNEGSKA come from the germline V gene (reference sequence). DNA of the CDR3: TGCAGTGCTAACGGCGGTAACTCAAATGAGCAGTTCTTC. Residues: CSANGGNSNEQFF.

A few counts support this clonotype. The CDR3 loop is CASTLDRETEAFF. The CDR3 coding sequence is TGTGCCAGCACCCTGGACAGGGAGACTGAAGCTTTCTTT. J is TRBJ1-1 and V is TRBV2; 8 bases map to TRBD1. The V gene end was trimmed by 7 bases and the J gene end by 5 bases; junction bases not matched to a gene: 6. The CDR3 length is 13 residues. CDR1 and CDR2 (germline): SNHLY, FYNNEI. Filled out from reference TRBV2 and TRBJ1-1, the complete variable domain reads EPEVTQTPSHQVTQMGQEVILRCVPISNHLYFYWYRQILGQKVEFLVSFYNNEISEKSEIFDDQFSVERPDGSNFTLKIRSTKLEDSAMYFCASTLDRETEAFFGQGTRLTVV.

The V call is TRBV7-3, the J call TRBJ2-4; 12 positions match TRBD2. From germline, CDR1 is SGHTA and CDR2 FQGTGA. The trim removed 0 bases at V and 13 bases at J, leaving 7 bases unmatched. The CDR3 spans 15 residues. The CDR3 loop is CASSLTLAGGNEQYF. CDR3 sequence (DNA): TGTGCCAGCAGCTTAACACTAGCGGGGGGCAATGAGCAGTACTTC.

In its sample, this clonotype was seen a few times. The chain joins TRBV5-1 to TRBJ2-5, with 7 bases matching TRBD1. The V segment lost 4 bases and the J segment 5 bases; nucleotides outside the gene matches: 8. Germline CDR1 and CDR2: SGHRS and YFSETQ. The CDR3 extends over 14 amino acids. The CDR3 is CASSPQGVEETQYF. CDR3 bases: TGCGCCAGCAGCCCCCAGGGGGTTGAGGAGACCCAGTACTTC.

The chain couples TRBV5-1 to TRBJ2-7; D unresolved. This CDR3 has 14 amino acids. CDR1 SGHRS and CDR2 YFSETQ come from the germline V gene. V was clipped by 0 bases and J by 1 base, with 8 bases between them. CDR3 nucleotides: TGCGCCAGCAGCTTGGACGGAATTTCCTACGAGCAGTACTTC. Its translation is CASSLDGISYEQYF.

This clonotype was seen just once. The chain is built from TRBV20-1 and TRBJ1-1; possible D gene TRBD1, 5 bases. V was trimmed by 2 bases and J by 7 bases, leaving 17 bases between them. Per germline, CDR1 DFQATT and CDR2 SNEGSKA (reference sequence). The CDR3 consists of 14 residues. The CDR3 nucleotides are TGCAGTGCTAGACCCGTCGCGGGGCATGATGAAGCTTTCTTT. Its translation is CSARPVAGHDEAFF.

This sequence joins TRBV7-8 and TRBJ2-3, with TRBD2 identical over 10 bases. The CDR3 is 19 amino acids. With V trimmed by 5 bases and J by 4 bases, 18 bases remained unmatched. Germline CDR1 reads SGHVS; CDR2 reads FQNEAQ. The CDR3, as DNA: TGTGCCAGCAGCCCGACTAGCGGGTTTGGTTTAGTCCGGCCAGATACGCAGTATTTT. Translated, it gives CASSPTSGFGLVRPDTQYF. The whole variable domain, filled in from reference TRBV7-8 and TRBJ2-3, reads GAGVSQSPRYKVAKRGQDVALRCDPISGHVSLFWYQQALGQGPEFLTYFQNEAQLDKSGLPSDRFFAERPEGSVSTLKIQRTQQEDSAVYLCASSPTSGFGLVRPDTQYFGPGTRLTVL.

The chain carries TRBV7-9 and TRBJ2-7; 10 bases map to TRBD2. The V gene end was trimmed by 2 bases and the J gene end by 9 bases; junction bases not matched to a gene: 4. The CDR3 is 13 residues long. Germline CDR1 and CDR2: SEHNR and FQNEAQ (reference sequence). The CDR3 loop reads CASSLLAGVGQYF. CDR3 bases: TGTGCCAGCAGCTTACTAGCGGGAGTAGGGCAGTACTTC.

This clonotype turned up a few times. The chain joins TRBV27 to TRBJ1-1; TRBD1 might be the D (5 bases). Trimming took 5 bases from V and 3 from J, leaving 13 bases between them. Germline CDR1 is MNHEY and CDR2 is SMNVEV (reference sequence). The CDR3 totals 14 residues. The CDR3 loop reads CASSQPGTYTEAFF. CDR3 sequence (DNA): TGTGCCAGCAGTCAACCAGGGACGTACACTGAAGCTTTCTTT.

The CDR3 sequence is CASSELGREDTQYF. CDR3 DNA sequence: TGTGCCAGCAGTGAACTGGGCAGGGAAGATACGCAGTATTTT. The rearrangement links TRBV2 to TRBJ2-3; maybe TRBD1 (5 bases). The CDR3 extends over 14 amino acids. Germline assignment: CDR1 SNHLY and CDR2 FYNNEI. Trimming shortened V by 2 bases and J by 5 bases, and 11 bases separated the two germline ends.

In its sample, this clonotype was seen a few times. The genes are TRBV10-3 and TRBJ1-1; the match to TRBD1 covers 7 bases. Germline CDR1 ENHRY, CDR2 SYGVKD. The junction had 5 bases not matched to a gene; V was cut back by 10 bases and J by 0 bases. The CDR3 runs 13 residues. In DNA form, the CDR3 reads TGTGCCACTCGACAGGGATTGAACACTGAAGCTTTCTTT. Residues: CATRQGLNTEAFF.

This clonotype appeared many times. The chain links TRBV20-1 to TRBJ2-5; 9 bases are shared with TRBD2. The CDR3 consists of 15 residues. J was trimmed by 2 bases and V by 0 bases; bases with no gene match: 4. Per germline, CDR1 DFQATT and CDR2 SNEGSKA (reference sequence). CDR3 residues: CSARDAGGSQETQYF. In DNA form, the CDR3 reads TGCAGTGCTAGAGATGCGGGGGGGTCGCAAGAGACCCAGTACTTC.

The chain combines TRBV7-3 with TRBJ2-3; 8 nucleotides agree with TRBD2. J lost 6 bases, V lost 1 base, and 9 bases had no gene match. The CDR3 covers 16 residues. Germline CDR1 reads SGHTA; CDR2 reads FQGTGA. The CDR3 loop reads CASSLNPGTSVDTQYF. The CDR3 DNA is TGTGCCAGCAGCTTAAACCCGGGGACTAGTGTGGATACGCAGTATTTT.

The CDR3 nucleotides read TGCAGTGCTACCCCACTAGCGGGGGACTACAATGAGCAGTTCTTC. It codes for CSATPLAGDYNEQFF. The gene calls are TRBV20-1 and TRBJ2-1; 11 nucleotides agree with TRBD2. The junction had 5 bases not matched to a gene; V was cut back by 4 bases and J by 3 bases. There are 15 residues in the CDR3. Looked up from germline, CDR1 is DFQATT and CDR2 is SNEGSKA (reference sequence).

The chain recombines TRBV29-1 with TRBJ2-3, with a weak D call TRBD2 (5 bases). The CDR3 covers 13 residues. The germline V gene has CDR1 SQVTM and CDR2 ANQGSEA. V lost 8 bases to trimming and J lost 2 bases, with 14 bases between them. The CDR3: CSSRRESTDTQYF. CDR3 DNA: TGCAGCTCCAGACGGGAATCCACAGATACGCAGTATTTT.

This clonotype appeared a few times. The CDR3 nucleotides are TGCGCCAGCAGCTTGCGGCTGGACCCTTACGAGCAGTACTTC. Residues: CASSLRLDPYEQYF. The rearrangement links TRBV5-1 to TRBJ2-5; D is uncertain. The J call may be incorrect, as the DNA end agrees better with TRBJ2-7. Germline V gene data show CDR1 as SGHRS and CDR2 as YFSETQ. The CDR3 extends over 14 amino acids.

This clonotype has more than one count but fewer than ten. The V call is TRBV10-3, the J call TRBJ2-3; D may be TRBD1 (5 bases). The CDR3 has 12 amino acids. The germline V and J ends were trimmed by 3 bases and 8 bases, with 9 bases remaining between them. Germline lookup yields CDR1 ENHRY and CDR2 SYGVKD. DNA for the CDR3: TGTGCCATCAGTGAAGGGGTCGGTACGCAGTATTTT. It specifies CAISEGVGTQYF.

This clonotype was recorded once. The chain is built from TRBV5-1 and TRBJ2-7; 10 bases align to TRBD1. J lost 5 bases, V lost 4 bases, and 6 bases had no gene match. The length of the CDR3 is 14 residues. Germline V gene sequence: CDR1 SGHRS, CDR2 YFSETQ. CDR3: CASSISGTGDEQYF. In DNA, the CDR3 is TGCGCCAGCAGCATCTCCGGGACAGGGGACGAGCAGTACTTC.

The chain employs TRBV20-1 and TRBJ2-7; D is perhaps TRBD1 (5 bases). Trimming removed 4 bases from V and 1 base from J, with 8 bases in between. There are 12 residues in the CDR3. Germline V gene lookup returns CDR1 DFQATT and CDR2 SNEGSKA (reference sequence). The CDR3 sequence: CSAKRQSYEQYF. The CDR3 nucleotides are TGCAGTGCTAAGCGACAGTCCTACGAGCAGTACTTC.

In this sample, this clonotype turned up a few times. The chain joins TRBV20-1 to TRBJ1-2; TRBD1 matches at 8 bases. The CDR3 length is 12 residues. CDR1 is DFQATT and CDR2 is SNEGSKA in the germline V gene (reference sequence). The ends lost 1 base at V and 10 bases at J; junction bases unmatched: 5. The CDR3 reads CSARVRGQDYTF. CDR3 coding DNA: TGCAGTGCTAGAGTCCGGGGACAGGACTACACCTTC.

DNA of the CDR3: TGTGCCAGCAGTTTACAGGGGGTTGGACAGCCCCAGCATTTT. Amino acids: CASSLQGVGQPQHF. J is TRBJ1-5 and V is TRBV12-3 or TRBV12-4, with 7 bases aligning to TRBD1. CDR3 length equals 14 residues. The V segment lost 2 bases and the J segment 7 bases; nucleotides outside the gene matches: 5.